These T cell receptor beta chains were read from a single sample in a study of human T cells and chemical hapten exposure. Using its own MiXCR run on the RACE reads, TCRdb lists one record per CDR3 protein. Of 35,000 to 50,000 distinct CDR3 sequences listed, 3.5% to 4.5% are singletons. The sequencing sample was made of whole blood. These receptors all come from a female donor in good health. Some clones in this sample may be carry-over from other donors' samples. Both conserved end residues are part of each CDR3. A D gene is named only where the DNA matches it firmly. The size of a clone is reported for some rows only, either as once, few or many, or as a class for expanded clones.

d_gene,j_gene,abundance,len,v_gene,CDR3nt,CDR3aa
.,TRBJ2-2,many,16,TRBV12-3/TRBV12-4,TGTGCCAGCACCCACTTTTTCTCTCGGAACACCGGGGAGCTGTTTTTT,CASTHFFSRNTGELFF
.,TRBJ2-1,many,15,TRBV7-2,TGTGCCAGCAGCTTGCGACTCCCCTCGAGTAATGAGCAGTTCTTC,CASSLRLPSSNEQFF
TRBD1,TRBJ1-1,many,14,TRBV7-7,TGTGCTAGCAGCCATGGACAGGGGAGCACTGAAGCTTTCTTT,CASSHGQGSTEAFF
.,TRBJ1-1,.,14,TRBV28,TGTGCCAGCAGTCTATCGACAGGGAACACTGAAGCTTTCTTT,CASSLSTGNTEAFF
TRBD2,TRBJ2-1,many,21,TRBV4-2,TGTGCCAGCAGCCAAGATCGTGGGGGACTAGCGGGGGTGGGATATAACAATGAGCAGTTCTTC,CASSQDRGGLAGVGYNNEQFF
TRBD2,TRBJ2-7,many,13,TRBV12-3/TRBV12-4,TGTGCCAGCCGCTTAGCGGGGGTCAACGAGCAGTACTTC,CASRLAGVNEQYF
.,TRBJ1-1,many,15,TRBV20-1,TGCAGTGCTAGAGATGTACTGGGGAGTGACACTGAAGCTTTCTTT,CSARDVLGSDTEAFF
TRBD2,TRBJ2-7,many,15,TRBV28,TGTGCCAGCAGAGAGATAGGGCTAGCGGGCTACGAGCAGTACTTC,CASREIGLAGYEQYF
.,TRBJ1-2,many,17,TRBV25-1,TGTGCCAGCAGTCCACGGGGGCCAACTACAGCTAACTATGGCTACACCTTC,CASSPRGPTTANYGYTF
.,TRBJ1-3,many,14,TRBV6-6,TGTGCCAGCAGTTATTACCGGTCTGGAAACACCATATATTTT,CASSYYRSGNTIYF
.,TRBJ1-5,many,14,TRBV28,TGTGCCAGCAGTTTAGGTCTGGTGGTCCAGCCCCAGCATTTT,CASSLGLVVQPQHF
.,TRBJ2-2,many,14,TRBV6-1,TGTGCCAGCGGGCTTAGCGTGGACACCGGGGAGCTGTTTTTT,CASGLSVDTGELFF
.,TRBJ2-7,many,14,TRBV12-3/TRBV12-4,TGTGCCAGCAGTTCTGGACAGCGGCGCTACGAGCAGTACTTC,CASSSGQRRYEQYF
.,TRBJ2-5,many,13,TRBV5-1,TGCGCCAGCAGCTTGGTCGGGGAAGAGACCCAGTACTTC,CASSLVGEETQYF
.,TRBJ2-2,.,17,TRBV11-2,TGTGCCAGCAGCTTAGTTAGACTAGTGGAAAATACCGGGGAGCTGTTTTTT,CASSLVRLVENTGELFF
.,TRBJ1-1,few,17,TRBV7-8,TGTGCCAGCAGCAGTAGCCGGACGAACTTATTTAACACTGAAGCTTTCTTT,CASSSSRTNLFNTEAFF
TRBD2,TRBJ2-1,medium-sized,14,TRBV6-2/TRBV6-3,TGTGCCAGCAGCCCTAGCGGGTTCCACAATGAGCAGTTCTTC,CASSPSGFHNEQFF
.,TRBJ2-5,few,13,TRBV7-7,TGTGCTAGCAGCTTAGGCTACAGCGAGACCCAGTACTTC,CASSLGYSETQYF
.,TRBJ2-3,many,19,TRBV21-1,TGTGCCAGCAGAAACCATCTTTCGGACAGGCTGAATAGCACAGATACGCAGTATTTT,CASRNHLSDRLNSTDTQYF
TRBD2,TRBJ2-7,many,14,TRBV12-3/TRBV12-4,TGTGCCAGCAGTTTAAGTAGCGGGGTTTTCGAGCAGTACTTC,CASSLSSGVFEQYF
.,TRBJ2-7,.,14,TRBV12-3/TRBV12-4,TGTGCCAGCAGTTTAGACAGGGAATTCTACGAGCAGTACTTC,CASSLDREFYEQYF
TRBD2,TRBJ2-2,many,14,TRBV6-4,TGTGCCAGCAGTGAGGGGGGGGGATCCGGGGAGCTGTTTTTT,CASSEGGGSGELFF
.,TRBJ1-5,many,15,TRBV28,TGTGCCAGCAGTTTAGATACTCGAATAGGACAGCCCCAGCATTTT,CASSLDTRIGQPQHF
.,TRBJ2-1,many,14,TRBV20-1,TGCAGTGCTAGAATTGGGGGCAACAACTATGAGCAGTTCTTC,CSARIGGNNYEQFF
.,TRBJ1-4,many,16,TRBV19,TGTGCCAGTAGTAGACCCGACGTCACAACTAATGAAAAACTGTTTTTT,CASSRPDVTTNEKLFF
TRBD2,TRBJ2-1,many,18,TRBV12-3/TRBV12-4,TGTGCCAGCAGTTTAAGTCCGACCCTAGCGGGGCCCGGGGGTGTGCAGTTCTTC,CASSLSPTLAGPGGVQFF